This TCR beta chain was sequenced in a study of T-cell reconstitution after alpha-beta-depleted transplantation in children. This clonotype was found a few times. Antigen unknown. Unique molecular identifiers featured in how the TCRbeta library was prepared. TCRdb re-derived calls from the PCR reads in MiXCR, one entry per CDR3 protein. The data show 580,000 or so distinct CDR3 sequences, roughly 23% seen once. General observations from the study: Expanded graft clones, several hundred of them, were reportedly the source of alpha-beta T cells about two months after transplant. Several patients had high TCRbeta diversity at day 60; it came from surviving recipient T cells and thymic progenitors.

The CDR3 has 14 amino acids. Trimming pared 2 bases from V and 4 bases from J, leaving 12 bases between. The TCR comes from a boy younger than two who had a stem cell transplant for acute myeloid leukemia, so the T cells may come from the graft donor. Source: PBMCs, mostly from graft donor cells, taken 360 days after TCRalphabeta/CD19-depleted stem cell transplant. The chain recombines TRBV12-3 or TRBV12-4 with TRBJ2-7; possibly TRBD1 for D (5 bases). CDR3 in amino acids: CASSLLGKGYEQYF. CDR3 sequence (DNA): TGTGCCAGCAGTTTATTGGGGAAGGGGTACGAGCAGTACTTC.